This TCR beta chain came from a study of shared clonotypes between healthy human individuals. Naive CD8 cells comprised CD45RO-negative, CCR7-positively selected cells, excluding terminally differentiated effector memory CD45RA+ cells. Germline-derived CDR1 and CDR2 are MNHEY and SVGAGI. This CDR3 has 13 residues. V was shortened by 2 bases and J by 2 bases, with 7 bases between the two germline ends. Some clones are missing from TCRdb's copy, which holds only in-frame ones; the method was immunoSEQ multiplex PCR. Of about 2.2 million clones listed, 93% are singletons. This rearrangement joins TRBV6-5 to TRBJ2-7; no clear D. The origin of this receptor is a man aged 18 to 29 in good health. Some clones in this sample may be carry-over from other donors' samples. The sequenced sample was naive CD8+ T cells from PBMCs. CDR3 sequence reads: CASSYRLAYEQYF. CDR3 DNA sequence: TGTGCCAGCAGTTACAGGCTTGCCTACGAGCAGTACTTC.